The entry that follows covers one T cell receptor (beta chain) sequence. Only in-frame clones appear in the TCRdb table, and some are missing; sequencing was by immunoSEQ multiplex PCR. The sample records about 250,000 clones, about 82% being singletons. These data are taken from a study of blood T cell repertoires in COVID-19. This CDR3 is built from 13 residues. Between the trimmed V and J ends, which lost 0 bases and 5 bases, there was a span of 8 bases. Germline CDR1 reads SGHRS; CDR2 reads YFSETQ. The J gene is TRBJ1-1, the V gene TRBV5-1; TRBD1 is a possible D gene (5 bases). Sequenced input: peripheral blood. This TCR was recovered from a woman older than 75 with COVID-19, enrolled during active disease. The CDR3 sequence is CASSLAGWTEAFF. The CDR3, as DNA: TGCGCCAGCAGCTTGGCAGGGTGGACTGAAGCTTTCTTT.